A single T cell receptor (beta chain) is shown here with its context. The sample originates from a study of blood T cell repertoires in COVID-19. The overall study: T cells, B-cell-depleted T cells, or PBMCs supplied cDNA or gDNA.

The germline V gene has CDR1 SGHTA and CDR2 FQGNSA. V was pared by 5 bases and J by 3 bases, with 8 bases between. The CDR3 runs to 12 residues. How the authors handled the data: By means of reference gene primer amplification, nucleated cell counts were estimated. Assay used: immunoSEQ multiplex PCR; TCRdb lists only in-frame clones, some missing. V, J and clone size are taken as reported in that table, and D and trimming were inferred from the DNA itself. The data contain around 81,000 clones, approximately 91% of them singletons. The V gene is TRBV7-2, the J gene TRBJ2-7; D uncertain. The receptor was derived from a man aged 65 to 85 with acute or convalescent COVID-19. Sequences were obtained from peripheral blood. The CDR3 loop reads CASSRPGYEQYF. For the CDR3, the DNA is TGTGCCAGCAGCCGACCAGGCTACGAGCAGTACTTC. Based on the CDR3 plus reference TRBV7-2 and TRBJ2-7, the full variable domain is GAGVSQSPSNKVTEKGKDVELRCDPISGHTALYWYRQSLGQGLEFLIYFQGNSAPDKSGLPSDRFSAERTGGSVSTLTIQRTQQEDSAVYLCASSRPGYEQYFGPGTRLTVT.